This record looks at one TCR beta chain sequence and its context. What it binds is not known. This specimen comes from a study of long-term antiretroviral therapy in people with HIV. The study, taken as a whole, reports: ART was followed by higher diversity that remained below transplant donor controls. Across all time points, the repertoire was dominated by clones that expanded before ART.

Runs used v3.0 of the immunoSEQ assay and were done at survey level. Sequencing was directed toward 40,000-50,000 T-cell genomes in each sample. Data came from immunoSEQ multiplex PCR; TCRdb stores just in-frame clones and leaves some out. The sample holds 35,000 to 45,000 clones, around four fifths seen once. There was at least one pre-ART PBMC sample for each donor, plus at least two post-ART PBMC samples. Germline V gives CDR1 LNHDA, CDR2 SQIVND (reference sequence). This CDR3 contains 15 residues. After removal of 5 bases from V and 3 bases from J, the junction contained 5 bases not matched to a gene.

This TCR came from a man aged 18 to 29 with HIV. The chain couples TRBV19 to TRBJ2-7; 12 positions match TRBD1. This specimen consisted of unsorted PBMCs, obtained 0.3 years after starting antiretroviral therapy. In DNA form, the CDR3 reads TGTGCCAGTAGTGCCGGGACAGGGGGCTTCTACGAGCAGTACTTC. Amino acid sequence: CASSAGTGGFYEQYF.